Given below is one T cell receptor (beta chain) in context. This CDR3 comprises 14 residues. The germline CDR1 and CDR2 sequences are SGDLS and YYNGEE. Trimming at V came to 4 bases and at J to 3 bases, leaving 4 bases not matched to a gene. The data stem from a study of blood T cell repertoires in COVID-19. Only in-frame clones appear in the TCRdb table, and some are missing; sequencing was by immunoSEQ multiplex PCR. The sample has 340,000 or so clones; about four fifths are singletons. The sequenced material came from peripheral blood. The rearrangement joins TRBV9 to TRBJ2-5; 9 nucleotides align to TRBD1. The sequence was obtained from a man aged 25-40 years with active or convalescent COVID-19. The CDR3 sequence: CASSPRTGEETQYF. CDR3 nucleotides: TGTGCCAGCAGCCCCCGGACAGGGGAAGAGACCCAGTACTTC. Supplemented by reference TRBV9 and TRBJ2-5, the full variable domain reads DSGVTQTPKHLITATGQRVTLRCSPRSGDLSVYWYQQSLDQGLQFLIQYYNGEERAKGNILERFSAQQFPDLHSELNLSSLELGDSALYFCASSPRTGEETQYFGPGTRLLVL.